The 12 T cell receptor beta chains below were found in one sample sequenced in a study of OX40 agonist ivuxolimab in advanced cancers. The method was immunoSEQ multiplex PCR; TCRdb's version includes in-frame clones alone and lacks a portion of them. The data contain 90,000 to 100,000 clones, approximately 90% of them singletons. Specimen: CD4+ or CD8+ T cells sorted from blood, collected in a trial of the OX40 agonist ivuxolimab. These TCRs come from an adult with an advanced solid tumor such as melanoma, head and neck, liver or kidney cancer.

The chain combines TRBV27 with TRBJ1-3, with TRBD1 identical over 7 bases. This CDR3 region has 15 residues. V lost 5 bases and J lost 4; bases outside the gene matches: 8. CDR1 and CDR2 (germline): MNHEY, SMNVEV (reference sequence). The CDR3 region has the DNA TGTGCCAGCAGTCAGGGGGGGCCTCGGGGAAACACCATATATTTT. Protein product: CASSQGGPRGNTIYF.

The V and J genes are TRBV5-1 and TRBJ2-7; 10 nucleotides line up with TRBD1. The CDR3 runs 13 residues. Germline V gene sequence: CDR1 SGHRS, CDR2 YFSETQ. CDR3 sequence (DNA): TGCGCCAGCAGATTGGGACAGGGGAACGAGCAGTACGTC. Translated: CASRLGQGNEQYV.

The V and J genes are TRBV6-1 and TRBJ2-7; the D gene could be TRBD1 or TRBD2 (5 bases each). The CDR3 runs to 14 residues. Germline V CDR1 and CDR2: MNHNS, SASEGT. V was shortened by 7 bases and J by 0 bases, with 13 bases between the two germline ends. CDR3 DNA: TGTGCCAGCATGGTGGGACGGACCTCCTACGAGCAGTACGTC. Protein sequence: CASMVGRTSYEQYV.

This sequence joins TRBV7-9 and TRBJ1-1; a possible D gene is TRBD1 (6 bases). Germline V CDR1 and CDR2: SEHNR, FQNEAQ (reference sequence). Trimming removed 8 bases at V and 4 bases at J, with 17 bases between. This CDR3 spans 14 amino acids. The CDR3 DNA is TGTGCCAGCTCTTCCTGGATAGGGGGCACTGAAGCTTTCTTT. It encodes CASSSWIGGTEAFF.

This clone has more than one count but fewer than ten. The gene calls are TRBV2 and TRBJ1-6; D is possibly TRBD1 (6 bases). The germline V gene encodes CDR1 SNHLY and CDR2 FYNNEI. V was trimmed by 6 bases and J by 10 bases, leaving 16 bases between them. This CDR3 contains 14 residues. CDR3 sequence reads: CASRPEGGGSPLHF. In DNA, the CDR3 is TGTGCCAGCAGACCCGAGGGGGGGGGCTCACCCCTCCACTTT.

The chain carries TRBV29-1 and TRBJ2-1, with 7 positions matching TRBD1. In germline, CDR1 is SQVTM, CDR2 ANQGSEA. V lost 6 bases and J lost 6; bases outside the gene matches: 11. This CDR3 comprises 14 residues. The CDR3 coding sequence is TGCAGCGTCGAAAAGAGCGCAGGGGGCAATGAGCAGTTCTTC. It is translated as CSVEKSAGGNEQFF.

The chain carries TRBV27 and TRBJ2-7; no definite D call. Between the trimmed V and J ends, which lost 6 bases and 3 bases, there was a span of 12 bases. The germline V gene has CDR1 MNHEY and CDR2 SMNVEV (reference sequence). This CDR3 contains 13 residues. This CDR3 is CASSLLLGYEQYF. The CDR3 DNA reads TGTGCCAGCAGCCTCCTTCTGGGCTACGAGCAGTACTTC.

The chain has TRBV10-3 and TRBJ2-3, with a tentative D call TRBD2 (5 bases). Trimming removed 4 bases from V and 2 bases from J, with 13 bases in between. CDR1 ENHRY and CDR2 SYGVKD come from the germline V gene. This CDR3 spans 15 amino acids. The CDR3 DNA reads TGTGCCATCAGTGGGAGTAGCGCATACACAGATACGCAGTATTTT. Translated, it gives CAISGSSAYTDTQYF.

The gene calls are TRBV30 and TRBJ2-7, with D tentatively TRBD1 or TRBD2 (5 bases each). CDR3 length: 12 amino acids. V was clipped by 6 bases and J by 2 bases, with 11 bases between them. The germline V gene encodes CDR1 GTSNPN and CDR2 SVGIG (reference sequence). CDR3: CACVGPPYEQYF. CDR3 DNA: TGTGCCTGTGTGGGACCGCCCTACGAGCAGTACTTC.

The chain links TRBV5-1 to TRBJ2-1; 8 nucleotides agree with TRBD1. V was pared by 6 bases and J by 7 bases, with 15 bases of the junction left unmatched. The CDR3 is made up of 16 amino acids. Germline assignment: CDR1 SGHRS and CDR2 YFSETQ. CDR3 in amino acids: CASTVLKRTGSNEQFF. The CDR3 bases are TGCGCCAGCACCGTCTTAAAACGGACAGGGTCGAATGAGCAGTTCTTC.

This chain joins TRBV14 and TRBJ2-2; 7 positions match TRBD2. CDR1 is SGHDN and CDR2 is FVKESK in the germline V gene. V was pared by 3 bases and J by 4 bases, with 5 bases of the junction left unmatched. The CDR3 length is 15 residues. CDR3 loop: CASSQTGGSTGELFF. The CDR3, as DNA: TGTGCCAGCAGCCAGACGGGAGGTAGCACCGGGGAGCTGTTTTTT.

This chain links TRBV7-2 with TRBJ1-1; TRBD1 might be the D (6 bases). The CDR3 covers 12 residues. Germline V gives CDR1 SGHTA, CDR2 FQGNSA. DNA of the CDR3: TGTGCGAGCCAGCGTAGGGGGACTGAAGCTTTCTTT. Protein: CASQRRGTEAFF.